A selection of T cell receptor beta chains follows, all from one sample in a study of neoadjuvant nivolumab and ipilimumab in lung cancer. TCRdb keeps only in-frame clones here, not all; method: immunoSEQ multiplex PCR. This sample has under 15,000 clones, with 65% to 75% found just once. Sample: peripheral blood, taken after neoadjuvant nivolumab, alone or with ipilimumab, at or shortly before surgery. These receptors all come from an adult with non-small cell lung cancer. Both conserved end residues are part of each CDR3. A D gene is named only where the DNA matches it firmly. Clone size, where shown, is once, few, many, or a class for clones that have expanded.

abundance,d_gene,v_gene,j_gene,CDR3nt,CDR3aa
.,.,TRBV5-6,TRBJ2-1,TGTGCCAGCAGCTTTTACGCGGGATCCTACAATGAGCAGTTCTTC,CASSFYAGSYNEQFF
few,.,TRBV29-1,TRBJ2-2,TGCAGCGTTGTGGGAGGCTGGAACACCGGGGAGCTGTTTTTT,CSVVGGWNTGELFF
.,TRBD2,TRBV29-1,TRBJ2-5,TGCAGCGGAACCGGGACTAGCGGGAGGTACCAAGAGACCCAGTACTTC,CSGTGTSGRYQETQYF
few,.,TRBV18,TRBJ2-7,TGTGCCAGCTCAGTTACAGACAGCTACGAGCAGTACTTC,CASSVTDSYEQYF
few,.,TRBV5-1,TRBJ2-7,TGCGCCAGCAGCTCAGGGGACGGCCCCTACGAGCAGTACTTC,CASSSGDGPYEQYF
.,TRBD2,TRBV18,TRBJ2-5,TGTGCCAGCTCACCCCTAGCGGGAGGCTATCAAGAGACCCAGTACTTC,CASSPLAGGYQETQYF
.,.,TRBV20-1,TRBJ2-2,TGCAGTGCTAGGGGACTCGGGGGGCTGTTTTTT,CSARGLGGLFF
once,.,TRBV5-1,TRBJ2-7,TGCGCCAGCAGCTTGCTCGGCGGTAACATCGAGCAGTACTTC,CASSLLGGNIEQYF
.,.,TRBV4-1,TRBJ2-7,TGCGCCAGCAGCAGAGGGAGCTCCTACGAGCAGTACTTC,CASSRGSSYEQYF
.,.,TRBV6-1,TRBJ1-1,TGTGCCAGCAGTGAAGCCGACGGTATAGGCACTGAAGCTTTCTTT,CASSEADGIGTEAFF
.,TRBD2,TRBV11-3,TRBJ2-5,TGTGCCAGCAGCCGGGGGCTAGCGGGATACCAAGAGACCCAGTACTTC,CASSRGLAGYQETQYF
.,.,TRBV5-1,TRBJ1-2,TGCGCCAGCAGCTTGGCCGAGGGCGCTAACTATGGCTACACCTTC,CASSLAEGANYGYTF
.,.,TRBV6-5,TRBJ1-5,TGTGCCAGCAGTCTAAAGTTAGGCAATCAGCCCCAGCATTTT,CASSLKLGNQPQHF
few,TRBD1,TRBV7-2,TRBJ1-2,TGTGCCAGCAGCCCCGTCGGACAGGGGCGAACTGGCTACACCTTC,CASSPVGQGRTGYTF
.,.,TRBV11-2,TRBJ1-2,TGTGCCAGCAGCCCAGGGTTAAACTATGGCTACACCTTC,CASSPGLNYGYTF
.,TRBD1,TRBV7-9,TRBJ2-2,TGTGCCAGCAGCTCGACAGGGCCCGGGGAGCTGTTTTTT,CASSSTGPGELFF
.,TRBD1,TRBV15,TRBJ1-4,TGTGCCACCAGCAGAATTCGGACAGGGCGAGGGGAAAAACTGTTTTTT,CATSRIRTGRGEKLFF
.,.,TRBV30,TRBJ1-2,TGTGCCTGGCGAATCCACAGGGAAGGGGGCTACACCTTC,CAWRIHREGGYTF
.,.,TRBV18,TRBJ2-3,TGTGCCAGCTCATCCGGCAGCACAGATACGCAGTATTTT,CASSSGSTDTQYF
.,.,TRBV6-5,TRBJ2-7,TGTGCCAGCAGGAACGGGATTGTAAACGAGCAGTACTTC,CASRNGIVNEQYF
few,TRBD1,TRBV29-1,TRBJ1-2,TGCAGCGTGCCTGGACAGGGACGGAACTATGGCTACACCTTC,CSVPGQGRNYGYTF
once,.,TRBV5-5,TRBJ2-3,TGTGCCAGCAGGCGCGACCTCACAGATACGCAGTATTTT,CASRRDLTDTQYF
medium-sized,TRBD2,TRBV10-2,TRBJ2-7,TGCGCCAGCACTACTCCTAGCGGGAGGGACAGGGACGAGCAGTACTTC,CASTTPSGRDRDEQYF
.,.,TRBV30,TRBJ2-7,TGTGCCTACCGTGAATTTGGAACAGGCGAGCAGTACTTC,CAYREFGTGEQYF
few,TRBD1,TRBV9,TRBJ1-2,TGTGCCAGCAGCGAGGGGGTGGGACAGTATGGCTACACCTTC,CASSEGVGQYGYTF
.,TRBD1,TRBV7-9,TRBJ2-7,TGTGCCAGCAGCCCCCGACAGGGGCTCTCCTACGAGCAGTACTTC,CASSPRQGLSYEQYF
few,TRBD2,TRBV5-5,TRBJ2-1,TGTGCCAGCAGCTCGGGGACTAGCGGGAGGATCGGCTACAATGAGCAGTTCTTC,CASSSGTSGRIGYNEQFF
.,TRBD1,TRBV9,TRBJ2-1,TGTGCCAGCAGCACCAGACAGGGAAAGGTGTTCTTC,CASSTRQGKVFF
.,.,TRBV4-3,TRBJ1-2,TGCGCCAGCAGCCAAGATCGAGGGGGAGTCTATGGCTACACCTTC,CASSQDRGGVYGYTF
.,TRBD2,TRBV5-1,TRBJ2-7,TGCGCCAGCAGCTTGGCGCCACTAGCGGGAGCGGACGAGCAGTACTTC,CASSLAPLAGADEQYF
.,TRBD2,TRBV29-1,TRBJ2-2,TGCAGCGTTGTAGGTACTAGCGGTTTTAACACCGGGGAGCTGTTTTTT,CSVVGTSGFNTGELFF
.,.,TRBV2,TRBJ2-7,TGTGCCAGCAGTGAAACGGAGCTCTCCTACGAGCAGTACTTC,CASSETELSYEQYF
.,.,TRBV7-9,TRBJ2-5,TGTGCCAGCAGCGATGGACTCGTTAGAGAGACCCAGTACTTC,CASSDGLVRETQYF
.,.,TRBV5-5,TRBJ2-7,TGTGCCAGCAGCTTGGGTGCTGAGCTAGCCGAGCAGTACTTC,CASSLGAELAEQYF
.,.,TRBV5-1,TRBJ2-1,TGCGCCAGCAGCTTGGAGAAGGGGTCCTACAATGAGCAGTTCTTC,CASSLEKGSYNEQFF
.,.,TRBV11-2,TRBJ1-2,TGTGCCAGCAGCGCAGGGACCCATTATGGCTACACCTTC,CASSAGTHYGYTF
.,.,TRBV29-1,TRBJ2-3,TGCAGCGGGGGAGAGGTTTGGACGGATACGCAGTATTTT,CSGGEVWTDTQYF
.,TRBD1,TRBV11-3,TRBJ2-7,TGTGCCAGCAGCTCCCCCGGGACAGTCTACGAGCAGTACTTC,CASSSPGTVYEQYF
.,TRBD2,TRBV7-2,TRBJ2-1,TGTGCCAGCAGCTCACCCGGGAGGTGGAATGAGCAGTTCTTC,CASSSPGRWNEQFF
.,.,TRBV11-1,TRBJ2-3,TGTGCCAGCAGCTTAGCAGCAGATACGCAGTATTTT,CASSLAADTQYF
.,.,TRBV29-1,TRBJ2-7,TGCAGCGTTGAAGTCCCAGGTCTAAAGGACGAGCAGTACTTC,CSVEVPGLKDEQYF
.,TRBD2,TRBV6-5,TRBJ2-7,TGTGCCAGCAGTTACTCGAGTGGAGCGGGAGGGGACGAGCAGTACTTC,CASSYSSGAGGDEQYF
.,.,TRBV5-1,TRBJ2-7,TGCGCCAGCAGCGTGACCCCCGGGACGCCCACCTCCTACGAGCAGTACTTC,CASSVTPGTPTSYEQYF
.,.,TRBV7-2,TRBJ1-1,TGTGCCAGCAGCTCGTGGGCGGAGGGTACGGACACTGAAGCTTTCTTT,CASSSWAEGTDTEAFF
.,.,TRBV30,TRBJ2-7,TGTGCCTGCCTAAAGAGAAAAGGCGGGGACTCCTACGAGCAGTACTTC,CACLKRKGGDSYEQYF
.,.,TRBV14,TRBJ2-7,TGTGCCAGCAGTCTAGCAGGCGAGCAGTACTTC,CASSLAGEQYF
.,.,TRBV5-1,TRBJ1-2,TGCGCCAGCAGCAAATACGGGGTCGAGAGCGCGGCTTATGGCTACACCTTC,CASSKYGVESAAYGYTF
.,.,TRBV18,TRBJ1-5,TGTGCCAGCTCACCTCGTCCCCGAGGTAGCAATCAGCCCCAGCATTTT,CASSPRPRGSNQPQHF
.,TRBD2,TRBV11-3,TRBJ2-1,TGTGCCAGCAGCCCACGCGGGAGGGCCAACAATGAGCAGTTCTTC,CASSPRGRANNEQFF
few,.,TRBV5-1,TRBJ2-1,TGCGCCAGTAGCAGGGGATCCTACAATGAGCAGTTCTTC,CASSRGSYNEQFF
.,.,TRBV29-1,TRBJ2-4,TGCAGCGTTGAATTGCTCCCCAAAAACATTCAGTACTTC,CSVELLPKNIQYF